A single sample gave rise to the 23 T cell receptor beta chains below, sequenced in a study of OX40 agonist ivuxolimab in advanced cancers. Assay: immunoSEQ multiplex PCR; the TCRdb copy retains only in-frame clones and omits some. Of around 76,000 clones in the sample, 70% to 90% are singletons; the top ten hold less than 6.5%. The sample was CD4+ or CD8+ T cells sorted from blood, taken in a trial of the OX40 agonist ivuxolimab. These receptors all come from an adult with an advanced solid tumor such as melanoma, head and neck, liver or kidney cancer.

This clone was seen once. The rearrangement uses TRBV30 and TRBJ2-3; 9 bases fit TRBD2. V gave up 0 bases and J gave up 3 bases; unmatched junction bases: 4. Germline V lookup: CDR1 GTSNPN, CDR2 SVGIG (reference sequence). This CDR3 comprises 15 residues. The CDR3 is CAWSVHSGRTDTQYF. CDR3 DNA sequence: TGTGCCTGGAGTGTACATAGCGGGAGAACAGATACGCAGTATTTT.

V is TRBV11-2 and J is TRBJ1-1; maybe TRBD1 (5 bases). Between the trimmed V and J ends, which lost 0 bases and 0 bases, there was a span of 14 bases. Germline-derived CDR1 and CDR2 are SGHAT and FQNNGV. There are 17 residues in the CDR3. Here the CDR3 reads CASSLDPGQEVNTEAFF. CDR3 DNA sequence: TGTGCCAGCAGCTTAGACCCGGGGCAGGAGGTGAACACTGAAGCTTTCTTT.

The CDR3 nucleotides are TGTGCCAGCAGGCCTAGCAGAGCGGGAGATGGGGGTGAGCAGTTCTTC. Its translation: CASRPSRAGDGGEQFF. V and J are TRBV7-2 and TRBJ2-1; the match to TRBD2 covers 8 bases. Germline V lookup: CDR1 SGHTA, CDR2 FQGNSA. CDR3 length: 16 amino acids. The ends lost 6 bases at V and 9 bases at J; junction bases unmatched: 16.

The chain combines TRBV7-9 with TRBJ2-5, with 9 bases aligning to TRBD1. The CDR3 extends over 17 amino acids. Germline V gives CDR1 SEHNR, CDR2 FQNEAQ (reference sequence). Losses at the gene ends were 2 bases for V and 2 bases for J; bases not matched to a gene: 9. CDR3 bases: TGTGCCAGCAGCTTAAATGTTGGGACAGGGCTGCAAGAGACCCAGTACTTC. Protein: CASSLNVGTGLQETQYF.

The chain combines TRBV7-9 with TRBJ2-1, with TRBD1 matching over 10 bases. CDR1 and CDR2 (germline): SEHNR, FQNEAQ (reference sequence). The CDR3 is 18 amino acids. With 5 bases clipped from V and 0 bases from J, the junction kept 10 bases outside the gene matches. CDR3 amino acids: CASSPDRGQGGSYNEQFF. The CDR3, as DNA: TGTGCCAGCAGCCCGGACCGTGGACAGGGGGGCTCCTACAATGAGCAGTTCTTC.

The V gene is TRBV30, the J gene TRBJ1-1, with D unclear. CDR3 length: 15 residues. V was shortened by 0 bases and J by 1 base, with 12 bases between the two germline ends. CDR1 is GTSNPN and CDR2 is SVGIG in the germline V gene (reference sequence). CDR3 in amino acids: CAWSVPNRQNTEAFF. The CDR3, as DNA: TGTGCCTGGAGTGTACCGAACAGACAGAACACTGAAGCTTTCTTT. The full variable domain, in which reference TRBV30 and TRBJ1-1 provide the parts outside the CDR3, is SQTIHQWPATLVQPVGSPLSLECTVEGTSNPNLYWYRQAAGRGLQLLFYSVGIGQISSEVPQNLSASRPQDRQFILSSKKLLLSDSGFYLCAWSVPNRQNTEAFFGQGTRLTVV.

The gene calls are TRBV18 and TRBJ1-3, with TRBD1 as a possible D gene (5 bases). V lost 3 bases, J lost 11 bases, and 20 bases lay in between. Germline V lookup: CDR1 KGHSH, CDR2 LQKENI. This CDR3 spans 15 amino acids. The CDR3 DNA sequence: TGTGCCAGCTCACCCAAGACAGATCCTGGCGGTGCCATATATTTT. The encoded protein is CASSPKTDPGGAIYF.

As to this clone: This sample also contains other DNA sequences that code for the same CDR3. The CDR3 spells CASRRGGGFYEQYF. The CDR3 DNA follows: TGTGCCAGCAGGAGAGGCGGGGGCTTCTACGAGCAGTACTTC. V gene TRBV27 combines with J gene TRBJ2-7, with D possibly matching TRBD2 (7 bases). Germline CDR1 and CDR2: MNHEY and SMNVEV (reference sequence). The CDR3 is 14 residues long. Trimming stripped 6 bases from V and 3 bases from J, with 15 bases between.

The V call is TRBV13, the J call TRBJ2-3; 8 bases line up with TRBD2. The CDR3 runs 17 residues. The V and J ends lost 5 bases and 0 bases, in that order; junction bases with no gene match: 10. CDR1 is PRHDT and CDR2 is FYEKMQ in the germline V gene (reference sequence). The CDR3: CASSRAGVSTSTDTQYF. The CDR3 DNA reads TGTGCCAGCAGCCGAGCGGGGGTCTCAACTAGCACAGATACGCAGTATTTT.

The chain carries TRBV19 and TRBJ2-5; no firm D call. The germline gives CDR1 LNHDA, CDR2 SQIVND (reference sequence). CDR3 length: 14 amino acids. Trimming took off 1 base at V and 1 base at J, with 7 bases between the two ends. As DNA, the CDR3 is TGTGCCAGTAGTATAGTAGTTGGCCAAGAGACCCAGTACTTC. Amino acids: CASSIVVGQETQYF.

This chain uses TRBV6-1 with TRBJ2-1, with D possibly matching TRBD1 (6 bases). V lost 2 bases and J lost 8, with 13 bases in between. This CDR3 has 14 amino acids. CDR1 MNHNS and CDR2 SASEGT come from the germline V gene. CDR3 nucleotide sequence: TGTGCCAGCAGTGAACCCAGAGAGGGGGATGAGCAGTTCTTC. It yields the protein CASSEPREGDEQFF.

The count of this clone is one. This chain links TRBV4-1 with TRBJ2-7; D unresolved. CDR1 and CDR2 (germline): MGHRA, YSYEKL. The V end lost 4 bases, the J end lost 0 bases, and 19 bases lay between the germline ends. This CDR3 comprises 17 residues. CDR3 region: CASSPSPWPTHSYEQYV. DNA for the CDR3: TGCGCCAGCAGCCCATCCCCCTGGCCTACCCACTCCTACGAGCAGTACGTC.

The V gene is TRBV6-6, the J gene TRBJ1-2; 8 positions agree with TRBD1. Losses at the gene ends were 0 bases for V and 4 bases for J; bases not matched to a gene: 4. The CDR3 sequence is 15 residues long. Germline CDR1 and CDR2: MNHNY and SVGAGI (reference sequence). The CDR3 is CASSYSTGEAYGYTF. The DNA of the CDR3 is TGTGCCAGCAGTTACTCGACAGGGGAGGCCTATGGCTACACCTTC.

The V and J genes are TRBV27 and TRBJ2-3; D is undetermined. Germline lookup yields CDR1 MNHEY and CDR2 SMNVEV (reference sequence). This CDR3 has 13 amino acids. Deletions cut 5 bases from V and 6 bases from J, with 12 bases between. CDR3 in DNA: TGTGCCAGCAGTCATGACGGGTCGGATACGCAGTATTTT. Its protein product is CASSHDGSDTQYF.

V gene TRBV7-3 combines with J gene TRBJ2-6; perhaps TRBD1 as D (5 bases). V dropped 2 bases and J dropped 2 bases, with 7 bases sitting between them. The CDR3 is 15 amino acids. Germline V gene lookup returns CDR1 SGHTA and CDR2 FQGTGA. The CDR3 DNA follows: TGTGCCAGCAGCTTACCAGGGACTGGGGCCAACGTCCTGACTTTC. As protein: CASSLPGTGANVLTF.

This rearrangement joins TRBV5-1 to TRBJ2-3; TRBD1 agrees at 8 bases. The V gene end was trimmed by 3 bases and the J gene end by 3 bases; junction bases not matched to a gene: 6. The CDR3 covers 15 residues. CDR1 SGHRS and CDR2 YFSETQ come from the germline V gene. The CDR3 nucleotides read TGCGCCAGCAGCTCAGGACAGGGTGGGACAGATACGCAGTATTTT. Translating gives CASSSGQGGTDTQYF.

The rearrangement links TRBV28 to TRBJ1-4, with a weak D call TRBD1 (6 bases). V was pared by 1 base and J by 6 bases, with 18 bases between. Germline values: CDR1 MDHEN, CDR2 SYDVKM. The CDR3 totals 17 residues. CDR3 amino acids: CASSLLPGGGTHEKLFF. The DNA for the CDR3 is TGTGCCAGCAGTTTATTGCCCGGGGGCGGGACCCATGAAAAACTGTTTTTT. Variable domain in full (rest from reference TRBV28 and TRBJ1-4): DVKVTQSSRYLVKRTGEKVFLECVQDMDHENMFWYRQDPGLGLRLIYFSYDVKMKEKGDIPEGYSVSREKKERFSLILESASTNQTSMYLCASSLLPGGGTHEKLFFGSGTQLSVL.

The chain has TRBV7-9 and TRBJ2-5, with TRBD1 identical over 8 bases. J gave up 5 bases and V 1 base, and 3 bases lay outside the gene matches. CDR3 length: 14 amino acids. Looked up from germline, CDR1 is SEHNR and CDR2 is FQNEAQ (reference sequence). CDR3 nucleotide sequence: TGTGCCAGCAGCTTAGGGACAGGGTTGGAGACCCAGTACTTC. It specifies CASSLGTGLETQYF.

The J gene is TRBJ1-6, the V gene TRBV28; no reliable D call. CDR1 MDHEN and CDR2 SYDVKM come from the germline V gene. The CDR3 covers 16 residues. Trimming stripped 10 bases from V and 0 bases from J, with 16 bases between. CDR3 nucleotides: TGTGCCACCGTGCCGGGCCCTACCTCCTATAATTCACCCCTCCACTTT. Amino acid sequence: CATVPGPTSYNSPLHF. The entire variable domain, with the rest obtained from reference TRBV28 and TRBJ1-6, is as follows: DVKVTQSSRYLVKRTGEKVFLECVQDMDHENMFWYRQDPGLGLRLIYFSYDVKMKEKGDIPEGYSVSREKKERFSLILESASTNQTSMYLCATVPGPTSYNSPLHFGNGTRLTVT.

The rearrangement links TRBV6-5 to TRBJ2-2, with 11 bases matching TRBD2. This CDR3 has 15 amino acids. CDR1 is MNHEY, CDR2 SVGAGI, per germline. V dropped 6 bases and J dropped 4; count of bases not matched to a gene: 4. CDR3 sequence reads: CASRIAGGGTGELFF. The DNA for the CDR3 is TGTGCCAGCAGGATAGCGGGAGGGGGCACCGGGGAGCTGTTTTTT.

The chain uses TRBV28 and TRBJ1-2; no definite D call. The V end was cut by 6 bases, the J end by 3 bases, with 17 bases between. This CDR3 has 15 residues. Germline CDR1 and CDR2: MDHEN and SYDVKM. In DNA, the CDR3 is TGTGCCAGCAGCCCCGGACGGGAACACTACTATGGCTACACCTTC. Its translation: CASSPGREHYYGYTF.

The V gene is TRBV11-2, the J gene TRBJ2-7; the D is unclear. CDR1 is SGHAT and CDR2 is FQNNGV in the germline V gene. Trimming pared 3 bases from V and 2 bases from J, leaving 8 bases between. The CDR3 extends over 13 amino acids. The CDR3 protein is CASSLAEPYEQYV. The DNA of the CDR3 is TGTGCCAGCAGCTTGGCTGAACCCTACGAGCAGTACGTC.

The J gene is TRBJ1-1, the V gene TRBV2, with unresolved D. V was clipped by 7 bases and J by 0 bases, with 9 bases between them. CDR3 size: 13 residues. Germline V CDR1 and CDR2: SNHLY, FYNNEI. CDR3 nucleotides: TGTGCCAGCATACTAAGCATGAACACTGAAGCTTTCTTT. It yields the protein CASILSMNTEAFF. Full variable domain (remainder filled in from reference TRBV2 and TRBJ1-1): EPEVTQTPSHQVTQMGQEVILRCVPISNHLYFYWYRQILGQKVEFLVSFYNNEISEKSEIFDDQFSVERPDGSNFTLKIRSTKLEDSAMYFCASILSMNTEAFFGQGTRLTVV.